This entry features one T cell receptor beta chain sequence. The antigen remains unidentified. This sample was included in a study of siplizumab effects on memory and regulatory T cells. Study-level points and caveats: Of the alloreactive clones, only a minor fraction mapped to unstimulated subsets. Naive T cells were seemingly more diverse than memory cells, and major contributions to the alloresponse seemed to be made by them. Mappable alloreactive CD4+ clones came from Treg cells around 65% of the time on average with siplizumab, against approximately 26% in controls.

Sequencing used immunoSEQ multiplex PCR; TCRdb keeps in-frame clones, though not all of them. This repertoire shows about 100,000 clones, roughly 90% found once; its top ten account for around 1.1%. In germline, CDR1 is SNHLY, CDR2 FYNNEI. Trimming left V 8 bases short and J 3 bases short, with 8 bases between. The CDR3 has 12 residues. The sequence was obtained from a human donor in good health. V usage is TRBV2 and J usage is TRBJ1-3, with D maybe TRBD1 (5 bases). Specimen: CD4+ T cells sorted from blood. The CDR3 DNA sequence: TGTGCCAGCGGGGACCATGGAAACACCATATATTTT. This sequence encodes CASGDHGNTIYF.